These T cell receptor beta chains were read from a single sample in a study of graft-versus-host responses after intestinal transplantation. Repertoires were generated with immunoSEQ multiplex PCR, while TCRdb's copy carries only in-frame clones and drops some. The sample holds 15,000 to 25,000 clones, 65% to 85% seen once. The source material was ileum tissue, sampled about 21 days after intestinal transplant. The receptors come from a human patient who received an intestinal transplant, so some T cells may come from the graft donor. The CDR3 runs from the conserved cysteine through the conserved F or W. The D gene is left open where the match is weak. Only part of the rows carry a size: once, few, many, or a class if the clone is expanded.

v_gene,j_gene,d_gene,abundance,CDR3nt,CDR3aa
TRBV5-6,TRBJ2-7,-,-,TGTGCCAGCAGCTTGATCAGCGAGCAGTACTTC,CASSLISEQYF
TRBV9,TRBJ2-5,-,-,TGTGCCAGCAGCGTTTCCGGGACACCGCTGGAGACCCAGTACTTC,CASSVSGTPLETQYF
TRBV29-1,TRBJ2-3,-,-,TGCAGCGTCGACATCTCTTTGCACACAGATACGCAGTATTTT,CSVDISLHTDTQYF
TRBV6-4,TRBJ2-1,TRBD2,medium-sized,TGTGCCAGCAGTGATGGCGGGACTACCTACAATGAGCAGTTCTTC,CASSDGGTTYNEQFF
TRBV10-2,TRBJ2-1,-,-,TGCGCCAGCAGTGAAGCGGTCGAGCAGTTCTTC,CASSEAVEQFF
TRBV2,TRBJ2-7,-,-,TGTGCCAGCAGCACCGGGACATACTACGAGCAGTACTTC,CASSTGTYYEQYF
TRBV5-8,TRBJ2-7,-,-,TGTGCCAGCAGCTTGGGCAGGGCCTACGAGCAGTACTTC,CASSLGRAYEQYF
TRBV7-2,TRBJ1-3,-,-,TGTGCCAGCAGCTTAGATTCGGGACACAACTCTGGAAACACCATATATTTT,CASSLDSGHNSGNTIYF
TRBV7-6,TRBJ2-6,TRBD1,-,TGTGCCAGCAGCATCCGGACAGGGGGAGTCTCTGGGGCCAACGTCCTGACTTTC,CASSIRTGGVSGANVLTF
TRBV7-9,TRBJ2-7,TRBD2,-,TGTGCCAGCAGCTTAGAGCGGGGACTAGCGGGAGGTGGTGGAAGTGAGCAGTACTTC,CASSLERGLAGGGGSEQYF
TRBV15,TRBJ2-5,TRBD1,-,TGTGCCACCAGCAGAGAGGGGACAGGGTGGACGGAGACCCAGTACTTC,CATSREGTGWTETQYF
TRBV7-7,TRBJ2-7,TRBD2,-,TGTGCCAGCAGCTTAGCGATAGGGACTAGCGGGACGTTGTCCTGG,CASSLAIGTSGTLSW
TRBV4-3,TRBJ1-2,-,-,TGCGCCAGCAGCCTATCTAGCCTGGGTGGCGGCTACACCTTC,CASSLSSLGGGYTF
TRBV6-6,TRBJ2-5,-,-,TGTGCCAGCAGTTTACCCCCCGTGGCCCCCCAAGAGACCCAGTACTTC,CASSLPPVAPQETQYF
TRBV5-5,TRBJ2-1,TRBD2,few,TGTGCCAGCAGCCCCCTGCTAGCGGACTACAATGAGCAGTTCTTC,CASSPLLADYNEQFF
TRBV6-6,TRBJ2-7,-,-,TGTGCCAGCAGTTACTCGCCAGGGGCACACTACGAGCAGTACTTC,CASSYSPGAHYEQYF
TRBV6-1,TRBJ2-5,TRBD2,-,TGTGCCAGCAATGAACGGGGAGGACTAGCGGGGGGGGAGACCCAGTACTTC,CASNERGGLAGGETQYF
TRBV19,TRBJ2-3,TRBD2,-,TGTGCCAGTAGTATATCTAGCGGGGGACTATCCACAGATACGCAGTATTTT,CASSISSGGLSTDTQYF
TRBV4-2,TRBJ1-1,-,few,TGTGCCAGCAGCCAATTAACCGGGACTGAAGCTTTCTTT,CASSQLTGTEAFF
TRBV27,TRBJ1-2,-,-,TGTGCCAGCAGTTTATCGTTGCGGGGGAGCGATGGCTACACCTTC,CASSLSLRGSDGYTF
TRBV4-2,TRBJ2-7,TRBD2,-,TGTGCCAGCAGCCAAGAGAGCGGGGTATTTTACGAGCAGTACTTC,CASSQESGVFYEQYF
TRBV4-2,TRBJ2-3,TRBD1,-,TGTGCCAGCAGCCAAGTGATCACAGGGGGAACAGATACGCAGTATTTT,CASSQVITGGTDTQYF
TRBV30,TRBJ2-7,TRBD1,-,TGTGCCTGGAGGAAACAGGGGGATCCCATTTACGAGCAGTACTTC,CAWRKQGDPIYEQYF
TRBV27,TRBJ2-7,-,-,TGTGCCAGCAGTGCAGGGATCTACGAGCAGTACTTC,CASSAGIYEQYF
TRBV5-5,TRBJ2-1,-,once,TGTGCCAGCAGCTTGTTATGGAGGGGACAGGAGCAGTTCTTC,CASSLLWRGQEQFF
TRBV10-3,TRBJ2-7,TRBD1,once,TGTGCCATCAGTGAGGGACAGGGGGTAACCTACGAGCAGTACTTC,CAISEGQGVTYEQYF
TRBV5-6,TRBJ1-6,TRBD1,-,TGTGCCAGCAGCTTGCTTGCGCGGGACAGGGGAAATTCACCCCTCCACTTT,CASSLLARDRGNSPLHF
TRBV18,TRBJ2-3,-,few,TGTGCCAGCTCAGGACTCCGCAGCACAGATACGCAGTATTTT,CASSGLRSTDTQYF
TRBV27,TRBJ2-4,-,-,TGTGCCAGCAGTTTATCCAGCAGGCACATTCAGTACTTC,CASSLSSRHIQYF
TRBV7-6,TRBJ2-7,-,-,TGTGCCAGCAGCCTCTCCTACGAGCAGTACTTC,CASSLSYEQYF
TRBV9,TRBJ2-5,TRBD1,once,TGTGCCAGCAGCGTAGCGTACAGGGGGCGCGAAGAGACCCAGTACTTC,CASSVAYRGREETQYF
TRBV5-1,TRBJ1-1,-,-,TGCGCCAGCAGCTTGGCTCAGGGGTTGAACACTGAAGCTTTCTTT,CASSLAQGLNTEAFF
TRBV27,TRBJ1-6,TRBD1,few,TGTGCCAGCAGTTCCCCTCCGGGACAGGTGTATAATTCACCCCTCCACTTT,CASSSPPGQVYNSPLHF
TRBV9,TRBJ1-2,TRBD1,few,TGTGCCAGCAGCGGGACAGGGGCTCACTATGGCTACACCTTC,CASSGTGAHYGYTF
TRBV5-1,TRBJ1-6,-,-,TGCGCCAGCAGCTTACCAGGGAATAATTCACCCCTCCACTTT,CASSLPGNNSPLHF
TRBV19,TRBJ1-6,TRBD1,-,TGTGCCAGTAGTCCAGGGGGTAATAATTCACCCCTCCACTTT,CASSPGGNNSPLHF
TRBV28,TRBJ2-7,TRBD2,-,TGTGCCAGCAGCTGGAGCGGGATCGGTGTCTACGAGCAGTACTTC,CASSWSGIGVYEQYF
TRBV27,TRBJ2-1,-,-,TGTGCCAGCAGTTTAGGGGGCGTTCTTCATGAGCAGTTCTTC,CASSLGGVLHEQFF
TRBV5-1,TRBJ1-1,-,-,TGCGCCAGCAGCTCGGGACACATGAACACTGAAGCTTTCTTT,CASSSGHMNTEAFF
TRBV7-6,TRBJ2-2,-,-,TGTGCCAGCAGCTTAGAGACTAGGAGTACCGGGGAGCTGTTTTTT,CASSLETRSTGELFF
TRBV20-1,TRBJ2-5,-,few,TGCAGTGCTAGTCGGCGGGCCCAGTACTTC,CSASRRAQYF
TRBV27,TRBJ2-7,-,-,TGTGCCAGCAGTTTAACGGCAGGATTCTCCTACGAGCAGTACTTC,CASSLTAGFSYEQYF
TRBV10-3,TRBJ2-2,-,-,TGTGCCATCAGTGAGCCGCCAGTAACCGGGGAGCTGTTTTTT,CAISEPPVTGELFF
TRBV9,TRBJ2-2,TRBD2,-,TGTGCCAGCAGCGTCCTCGGGGGACTAGCAAACGGGGAGCTGTTTTTT,CASSVLGGLANGELFF
TRBV27,TRBJ1-1,TRBD1,-,TGTGCCAGCAGTTTGGGACAGGGAGGGACTGAAGCTTTCTTT,CASSLGQGGTEAFF
TRBV19,TRBJ1-5,-,-,TGTGCCAGTAGTATAAGTACATATGTCGGCAATCAGCCCCAGCATTTT,CASSISTYVGNQPQHF
TRBV7-8,TRBJ1-2,-,-,TGTGCCAGCAGCTTAGGCCAGTCCTATGGCTACACCTTC,CASSLGQSYGYTF
TRBV28,TRBJ2-1,TRBD2,-,TGTGCCAGCAGTTTTAGTCTAGCGGGTTACAATGAGCAGTTCTTC,CASSFSLAGYNEQFF
TRBV10-2,TRBJ2-7,TRBD1,few,TGCGCCAGCAGGACAGGGGCCGAGCAGTACTTC,CASRTGAEQYF
TRBV5-4,TRBJ2-1,-,-,TGTGCCAGCAGTCGCGGGGATAGCTCCTACAATGAGCAGTTCTTC,CASSRGDSSYNEQFF
TRBV2,TRBJ1-2,TRBD1,-,TGTGCCAGCAGTTACGAGGGGACAGGGACCTATGGCTACACCTTC,CASSYEGTGTYGYTF